These 28 T cell receptor beta chains were all obtained from the same sample, sequenced in a study of OX40 agonist ivuxolimab in advanced cancers. Profiling relied on immunoSEQ multiplex PCR, and the TCRdb table lists in-frame clones only, not all of them. Among under 50,000 clones listed, over 60% were seen once. The sample was CD4+ or CD8+ T cells sorted from blood, taken in a trial of the OX40 agonist ivuxolimab. These receptors came from an adult with an advanced solid tumor such as melanoma, head and neck, liver or kidney cancer.

This clone was counted only a few times. The chain joins TRBV11-2 to TRBJ1-2; TRBD1 is a possible D gene (6 bases). The CDR3 has 13 amino acids. V shed 1 base and J shed 7 bases, with 10 bases lying between them. The V gene's germline CDR1 is SGHAT and CDR2 FQNNGV. CDR3 sequence: CASSLGGGLGYTF. The CDR3 DNA reads TGTGCCAGCAGCTTAGGCGGGGGGCTTGGCTACACCTTC.

J is TRBJ2-7 and V is TRBV29-1; TRBD1 is a possible D gene (6 bases). CDR1 is SQVTM, CDR2 ANQGSEA, per germline. CDR3 length equals 13 residues. V gave up 3 bases and J gave up 10 bases, with 19 bases separating them. The CDR3 region is CSVEDSGAGAQYF. The CDR3 nucleotides read TGCAGCGTTGAGGACTCAGGGGCCGGGGCCCAGTACTTC.

V is TRBV7-2 and J is TRBJ2-5; D possibly uses TRBD1 or TRBD2 (5 bases each). This CDR3 comprises 13 residues. The germline V and J ends were trimmed by 4 bases and 9 bases, with 15 bases remaining between them. Germline lookup yields CDR1 SGHTA and CDR2 FQGNSA. The CDR3 nucleotides are TGTGCCAGCAGCTCCGGGACCCCCGGCCCCCAGTACTTC. Protein: CASSSGTPGPQYF. The variable domain in full, with the rest retrieved from reference TRBV7-2 and TRBJ2-5, is GAGVSQSPSNKVTEKGKDVELRCDPISGHTALYWYRQSLGQGLEFLIYFQGNSAPDKSGLPSDRFSAERTGGSVSTLTIQRTQQEDSAVYLCASSSGTPGPQYFGPGTRLLVL.

Remarks on this clone: Germline and junction disagree at one end, which may indicate a read error. V usage is TRBV7-9 and J usage is TRBJ2-7; 8 nucleotides agree with TRBD2. This CDR3 is 14 amino acids long. From germline, CDR1 is SEHNR and CDR2 FQNEAQ (reference sequence). CDR3 DNA: TGTGCCAGCAGCTTACTTCTGAGAAGCGGGAGTTTAAACTTC. It yields the protein CASSLLLRSGSLNF. Complete variable domain (other parts from reference TRBV7-9 and TRBJ2-7): DTGVSQNPRHKITKRGQNVTFRCDPISEHNRLYWYRQTLGQGPEFLTYFQNEAQLEKSRLLSDRFSAERPKGSFSTLEIQRTEQGDSAMYLCASSLLLRSGSLNFGPGTRLTVT.

V usage is TRBV7-2 and J usage is TRBJ1-2, with D perhaps matching TRBD1 (6 bases). CDR1 and CDR2 (germline): SGHTA, FQGNSA. This CDR3 has 14 amino acids. V was cut by 7 bases and J by 13 bases, with 25 bases left in between. CDR3 bases: TGTGCCAGCACCGAGGGGGAAGGGCTTCTACGGGGCACCTTC. It codes for CASTEGEGLLRGTF.

The chain uses TRBV27 and TRBJ2-1; D ambiguous. The CDR3 spans 12 residues. With 4 bases removed from V and 9 bases from J, the gap between germline ends came to 10 bases. Germline V gene data show CDR1 as MNHEY and CDR2 as SMNVEV (reference sequence). The CDR3 here is CASSSAYGEQFF. DNA of the CDR3: TGTGCCAGCAGTTCAGCGTACGGTGAGCAGTTCTTC.

V is TRBV7-2 and J is TRBJ2-5; D is undetermined. The tail of the sequence fits TRBJ2-7 better, so the J call may be wrong. The CDR3 sequence is 15 residues long. Germline V lookup: CDR1 SGHTA, CDR2 FQGNSA. The CDR3 nucleotides are TGTGCCAGCAGCTTGTGGCCAACGAGCTCCTACGAGCAGTACTTC. Its protein is CASSLWPTSSYEQYF.

This clone was seen a handful of times. The rearrangement joins TRBV7-7 to TRBJ2-5; D might be TRBD2 (6 bases). Germline lookup yields CDR1 SSHAT and CDR2 FNYEAQ (reference sequence). There are 14 residues in the CDR3. V gave up 1 base and J gave up 3 bases, with 9 bases separating them. The CDR3 reads CASSLVSGEETQYF. CDR3 sequence (DNA): TGTGCCAGCAGCTTAGTCTCGGGAGAAGAGACCCAGTACTTC.

The V call is TRBV7-2, the J call TRBJ2-1; no clear D. V was trimmed by 2 bases and J by 3 bases, leaving 8 bases between them. The CDR3 spans 14 residues. The V gene's germline CDR1 is SGHTA and CDR2 FQGNSA. The CDR3: CASSLPYGYNEQFF. Here the CDR3 DNA reads TGTGCCAGCAGCTTACCCTATGGCTACAATGAGCAGTTCTTC.

The rearrangement links TRBV25-1 to TRBJ2-7, with D uncertain. The CDR3 totals 14 residues. CDR1 is MGHDK, CDR2 SYGVNS, per germline. The V gene lost 5 bases and the J gene lost 2 bases, with 13 bases spanning the gap. This chain's CDR3 is CASSTTGEAYEQYF. The CDR3 DNA sequence: TGTGCCAGCAGTACGACGGGTGAGGCCTACGAGCAGTACTTC.

CDR3 bases: TGTGCCAGCAGTCCCCCCGGGGTCCCCAACGAGCAGTACTTC. It specifies CASSPPGVPNEQYF. J is TRBJ2-7 and V is TRBV5-4; a weak D match, TRBD2 (5 bases). The V end was cut by 5 bases, the J end by 5 bases, with 17 bases between. Germline V gene data show CDR1 as SGHNT and CDR2 as YYREEE (reference sequence). CDR3 length equals 14 residues.

This clone showed up just a few times. V gene TRBV18 combines with J gene TRBJ2-5; no definite D call. CDR1 is KGHSH and CDR2 is LQKENI in the germline V gene. V was cut by 5 bases and J by 6 bases, with 7 bases left in between. The CDR3 has 11 amino acids. CDR3 nucleotide sequence: TGTGCCAGCTCAGCGGAGCAGACCCAGTACTTC. Protein product: CASSAEQTQYF.

The chain recombines TRBV19 with TRBJ2-3; D call uncertain. Per germline, CDR1 LNHDA and CDR2 SQIVND (reference sequence). CDR3 length: 15 residues. V dropped 3 bases and J dropped 0 bases, with 10 bases sitting between them. The CDR3 nucleotides read TGTGCCAGTAGTATCGGTTACACTAGCACAGATACGCAGTATTTT. Translation gives CASSIGYTSTDTQYF.

Written as DNA, the CDR3 is TGTGCCAGCAGCCGAGCGACTCGGGAGACCCAGTACTTC. This encodes CASSRATRETQYF. This chain joins TRBV7-2 and TRBJ2-5, with D unresolved. This CDR3 comprises 13 residues. Germline V gene data show CDR1 as SGHTA and CDR2 as FQGNSA. Trimming cost V 5 bases and J 5 bases, with 12 bases left between them.

The chain is built from TRBV6-1 and TRBJ2-2; 9 bases line up with TRBD2. After removal of 6 bases from V and 2 bases from J, the junction contained 4 bases not matched to a gene. CDR1 and CDR2 (germline): MNHNS, SASEGT. This CDR3 spans 15 amino acids. The CDR3 loop is CASRSTSGNTGELFF. CDR3 coding DNA: TGTGCCAGCAGATCGACTAGCGGTAACACCGGGGAGCTGTTTTTT.

The chain combines TRBV6-5 with TRBJ1-2; D not resolved. The V end lost 0 bases, the J end lost 4 bases, and 9 bases lay between the germline ends. The CDR3 spans 14 residues. The germline CDR1 and CDR2 sequences are MNHEY and SVGAGI. The CDR3 here is CASSYSRHIYGYTF. In nucleotides, the CDR3 is TGTGCCAGCAGTTACTCAAGACATATCTATGGCTACACCTTC.

The chain is built from TRBV2 and TRBJ2-2; D is possibly TRBD1 (5 bases). Germline V lookup: CDR1 SNHLY, CDR2 FYNNEI. This CDR3 has 14 residues. Trimming removed 6 bases at V and 3 bases at J, with 11 bases between. CDR3 in DNA: TGTGCCAGCAGGACGGACATTTACACCGGGGAGCTGTTTTTT. Its protein is CASRTDIYTGELFF.

The DNA for the CDR3 is TGTGCCAGCAGCAAAGCGCTCTGGGAGACCCAGTACTTC. It specifies CASSKALWETQYF. The chain has TRBV21-1 and TRBJ2-5. TRBV21-1 represents a pseudogene. The CDR3 extends over 13 amino acids.

The rearrangement links TRBV30 to TRBJ1-4; tentative D call: TRBD1 (6 bases). Germline lookup yields CDR1 GTSNPN and CDR2 SVGIG (reference sequence). V was trimmed by 5 bases and J by 5 bases, leaving 18 bases between them. This CDR3 is 15 amino acids long. CDR3 DNA sequence: TGTGCCTGGGGGGCGGGGGGCGGAGGGAATGAAAAACTGTTTTTT. This sequence encodes CAWGAGGGGNEKLFF. Filled out from reference TRBV30 and TRBJ1-4, the complete variable domain reads SQTIHQWPATLVQPVGSPLSLECTVEGTSNPNLYWYRQAAGRGLQLLFYSVGIGQISSEVPQNLSASRPQDRQFILSSKKLLLSDSGFYLCAWGAGGGGNEKLFFGSGTQLSVL.

This chain links TRBV7-8 with TRBJ1-1; D possibly corresponds to TRBD1 (5 bases). The CDR3 contains 14 residues. Trimming stripped 5 bases from V and 3 bases from J, with 13 bases between. Germline CDR1 is SGHVS and CDR2 is FQNEAQ. CDR3 DNA sequence: TGTGCCAGCAGCGCCAGGGCCCTGGACACTGAAGCTTTCTTT. This encodes CASSARALDTEAFF.

The chain links TRBV5-1 to TRBJ2-5; no reliable D call. V lost 2 bases to trimming and J lost 6 bases, with 20 bases between them. The CDR3 runs 16 residues. Per germline, CDR1 SGHRS and CDR2 YFSETQ. CDR3 in DNA: TGCGCCAGCAGCTTAGTTTCCGGACCCCCGTTTAAGACCCAGTACTTC. This translates into CASSLVSGPPFKTQYF.

CDR3 DNA: TGTGCCAGTAATCCCCAGTGGAGCACTGAAGCTTTCTTT. Protein: CASNPQWSTEAFF. The chain links TRBV19 to TRBJ1-1; D remains unclear. Germline CDR1 reads LNHDA; CDR2 reads SQIVND (reference sequence). The V end was cut by 7 bases, the J end by 4 bases, with 13 bases between. CDR3 size: 13 residues.

The CDR3 loop reads CASSPHSPGLAGGTSTDTQYF. The CDR3 DNA is TGTGCCAGCAGCCCTCACTCCCCGGGACTAGCGGGAGGGACTAGCACAGATACGCAGTATTTT. This chain links TRBV9 with TRBJ2-3; 16 bases are shared with TRBD2. V gave up 4 bases and J gave up 0 bases; unmatched junction bases: 14. This CDR3 is built from 21 residues. The germline gives CDR1 SGDLS, CDR2 YYNGEE.

The chain recombines TRBV15 with TRBJ2-7; 12 bases are shared with TRBD2. This CDR3 is built from 16 residues. CDR1 and CDR2 from the germline V gene are LNHNV and YYDKDF (reference sequence). Unmatched junction bases numbered 1, after V lost 0 bases and J lost 1 base. The DNA of the CDR3 is TGTGCCACCAGCAGAGAAGGACTAGCGGGGTCCTACGAGCAGTACTTC. Its translation is CATSREGLAGSYEQYF.

V is TRBV11-2 and J is TRBJ1-1; 9 nucleotides agree with TRBD1. CDR3 length: 14 residues. J was trimmed by 6 bases and V by 5 bases; bases with no gene match: 7. Looked up from germline, CDR1 is SGHAT and CDR2 is FQNNGV. The CDR3: CASSPRTGVAEAFF. The CDR3 nucleotides read TGTGCCAGCAGCCCGAGGACAGGGGTGGCTGAAGCTTTCTTT.

The chain links TRBV9 to TRBJ2-1; D not certain. This CDR3 has 17 residues. Looked up from germline, CDR1 is SGDLS and CDR2 is YYNGEE. Trimming cost V 0 bases and J 3 bases, with 16 bases left between them. CDR3 nucleotide sequence: TGTGCCAGCAGCGTAGAAGTCGGTTTAGCTCGCTACAATGAGCAGTTCTTC. This gives the protein CASSVEVGLARYNEQFF.

The chain carries TRBV27 and TRBJ2-7, with D perhaps TRBD2 (6 bases). This CDR3 is built from 13 residues. Germline CDR1 MNHEY, CDR2 SMNVEV (reference sequence). Deletions cut 3 bases from V and 3 bases from J, with 9 bases between. The DNA of the CDR3 is TGTGCCAGCAGTTTCGGGGGAAACTACGAGCAGTACTTC. Translating gives CASSFGGNYEQYF.

The gene calls are TRBV29-1 and TRBJ2-1, with a weak D call TRBD2 (5 bases). Germline CDR1 reads SQVTM; CDR2 reads ANQGSEA. The CDR3 loop spans 10 amino acids. V was shortened by 7 bases and J by 10 bases, with 11 bases between the two germline ends. As DNA, the CDR3 is TGCAGCGGCCAGAGGGAGGAGCAGTTCTTC. Its protein is CSGQREEQFF.